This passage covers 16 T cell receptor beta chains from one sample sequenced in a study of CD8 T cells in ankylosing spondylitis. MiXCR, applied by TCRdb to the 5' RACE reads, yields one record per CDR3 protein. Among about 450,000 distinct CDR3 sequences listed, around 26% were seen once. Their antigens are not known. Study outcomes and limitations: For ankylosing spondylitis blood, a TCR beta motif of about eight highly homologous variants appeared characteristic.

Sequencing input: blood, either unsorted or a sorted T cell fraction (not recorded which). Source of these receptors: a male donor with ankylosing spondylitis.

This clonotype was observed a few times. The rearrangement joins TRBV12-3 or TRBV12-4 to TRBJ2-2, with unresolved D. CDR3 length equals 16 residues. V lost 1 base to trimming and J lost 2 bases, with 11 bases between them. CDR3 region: CASSLGPAGNTGELFF. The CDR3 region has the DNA TGTGCCAGCAGTTTAGGGCCAGCAGGAAACACCGGGGAGCTGTTTTTT.

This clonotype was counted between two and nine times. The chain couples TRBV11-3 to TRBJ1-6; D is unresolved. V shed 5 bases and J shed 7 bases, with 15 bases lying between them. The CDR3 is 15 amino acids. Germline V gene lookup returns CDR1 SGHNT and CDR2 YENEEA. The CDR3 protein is CASSVVARRNSPLHF. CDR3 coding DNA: TGTGCCAGCAGCGTAGTTGCGCGCAGGAATTCACCCCTCCACTTT. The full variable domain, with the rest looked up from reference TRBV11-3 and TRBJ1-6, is EAGVVQSPRYKIIEKKQPVAFWCNPISGHNTLYWYLQNLGQGPELLIRYENEEAVDDSQLPKDRFSAERLKGVDSTLKIQPAELGDSAVYLCASSVVARRNSPLHFGNGTRLTVT.

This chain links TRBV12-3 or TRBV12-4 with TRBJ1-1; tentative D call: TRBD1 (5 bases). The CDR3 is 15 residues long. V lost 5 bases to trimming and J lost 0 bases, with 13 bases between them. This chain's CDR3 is CASSRDLNMNTEAFF. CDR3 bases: TGTGCCAGCAGTCGGGACTTAAACATGAACACTGAAGCTTTCTTT.

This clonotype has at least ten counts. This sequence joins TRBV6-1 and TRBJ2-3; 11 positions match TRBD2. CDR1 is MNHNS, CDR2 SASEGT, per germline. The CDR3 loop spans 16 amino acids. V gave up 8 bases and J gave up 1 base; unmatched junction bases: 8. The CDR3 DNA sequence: TGTGCCAGCGCGTGGGGACTAGCGGAAGGCACAGATACGCAGTATTTT. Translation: CASAWGLAEGTDTQYF.

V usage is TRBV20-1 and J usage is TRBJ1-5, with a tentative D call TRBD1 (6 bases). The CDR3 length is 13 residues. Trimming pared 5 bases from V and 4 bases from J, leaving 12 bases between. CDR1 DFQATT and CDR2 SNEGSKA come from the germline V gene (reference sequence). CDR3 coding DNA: TGCAGTGCTCGGGACACCAGAAATCAGCCCCAGCATTTT. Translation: CSARDTRNQPQHF.

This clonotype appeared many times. The CDR3 sequence: CASRSGSTDTQYF. DNA of the CDR3: TGTGCCAGCAGGTCAGGGAGCACAGATACGCAGTATTTT. V and J are TRBV7-2 and TRBJ2-3, with a possible D match to TRBD1 (5 bases). This CDR3 spans 13 amino acids. V lost 6 bases and J 0 bases, leaving 7 bases between the germline ends. The germline V gene encodes CDR1 SGHTA and CDR2 FQGNSA.

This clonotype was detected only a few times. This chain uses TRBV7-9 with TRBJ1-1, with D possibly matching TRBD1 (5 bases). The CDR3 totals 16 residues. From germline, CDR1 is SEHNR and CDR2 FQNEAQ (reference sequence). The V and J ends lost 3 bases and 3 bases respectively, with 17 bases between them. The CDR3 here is CASSFPKEVGDTEAFF. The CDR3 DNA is TGTGCCAGCAGCTTTCCGAAAGAGGTAGGGGACACTGAAGCTTTCTTT. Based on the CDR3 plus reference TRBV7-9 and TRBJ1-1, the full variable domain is DTGVSQNPRHKITKRGQNVTFRCDPISEHNRLYWYRQTLGQGPEFLTYFQNEAQLEKSRLLSDRFSAERPKGSFSTLEIQRTEQGDSAMYLCASSFPKEVGDTEAFFGQGTRLTVV.

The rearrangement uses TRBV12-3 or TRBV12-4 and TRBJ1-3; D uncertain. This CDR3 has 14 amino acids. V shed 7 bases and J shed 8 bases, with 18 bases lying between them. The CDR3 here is CASTGKERSDTIYF. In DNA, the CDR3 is TGTGCCAGCACCGGGAAGGAAAGGTCGGACACCATATATTTT.

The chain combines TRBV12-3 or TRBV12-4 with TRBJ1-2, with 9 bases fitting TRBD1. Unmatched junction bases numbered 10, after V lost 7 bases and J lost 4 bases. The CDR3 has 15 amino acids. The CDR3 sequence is CASTLGRTGVYGYTF. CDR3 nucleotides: TGTGCCAGCACCCTAGGTAGGACAGGGGTCTATGGCTACACCTTC.

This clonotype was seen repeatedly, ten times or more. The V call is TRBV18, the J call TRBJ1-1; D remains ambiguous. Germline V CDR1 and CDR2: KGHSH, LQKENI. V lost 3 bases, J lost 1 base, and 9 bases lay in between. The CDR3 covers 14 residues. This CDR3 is CASSPGRENTEAFF. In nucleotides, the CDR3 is TGTGCCAGCTCACCCGGACGGGAGAACACTGAAGCTTTCTTT.

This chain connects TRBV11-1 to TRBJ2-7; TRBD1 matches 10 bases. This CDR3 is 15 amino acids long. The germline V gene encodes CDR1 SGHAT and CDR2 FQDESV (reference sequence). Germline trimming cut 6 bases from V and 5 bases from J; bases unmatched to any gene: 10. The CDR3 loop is CASRRAGTGEHEQYF. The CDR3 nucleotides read TGTGCCAGCAGGCGGGCCGGGACAGGGGAACACGAGCAGTACTTC. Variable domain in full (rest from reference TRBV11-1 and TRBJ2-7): EAEVAQSPRYKITEKSQAVAFWCDPISGHATLYWYRQILGQGPELLVQFQDESVVDDSQLPKDRFSAERLKGVDSTLKIQPAELGDSAMYLCASRRAGTGEHEQYFGPGTRLTVT.

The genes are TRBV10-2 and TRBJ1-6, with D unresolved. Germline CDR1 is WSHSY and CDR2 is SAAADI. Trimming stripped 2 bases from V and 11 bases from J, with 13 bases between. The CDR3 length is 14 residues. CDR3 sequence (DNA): TGCGCCAGCAGTGAGCAGGTTAAGATTGCACCCCTCCACTTT. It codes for CASSEQVKIAPLHF.

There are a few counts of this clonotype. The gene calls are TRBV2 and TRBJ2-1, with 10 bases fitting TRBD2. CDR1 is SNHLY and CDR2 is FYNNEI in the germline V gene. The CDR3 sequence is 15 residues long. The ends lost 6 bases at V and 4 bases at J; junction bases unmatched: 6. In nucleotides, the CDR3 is TGTGCCAGCAGGGTAGGACTAGCGGAATACAATGAGCAGTTCTTC. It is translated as CASRVGLAEYNEQFF.

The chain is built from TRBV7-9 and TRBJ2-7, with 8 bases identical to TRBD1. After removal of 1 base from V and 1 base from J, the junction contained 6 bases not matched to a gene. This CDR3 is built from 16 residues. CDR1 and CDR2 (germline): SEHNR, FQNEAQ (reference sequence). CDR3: CASSLGGQGRSYEQYV. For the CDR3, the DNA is TGTGCCAGCAGCTTAGGAGGACAGGGAAGGTCCTACGAGCAGTACGTC.

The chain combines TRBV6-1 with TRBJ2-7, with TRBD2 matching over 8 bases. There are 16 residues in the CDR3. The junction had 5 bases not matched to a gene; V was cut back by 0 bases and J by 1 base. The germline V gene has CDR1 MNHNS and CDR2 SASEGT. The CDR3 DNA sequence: TGTGCCAGCAGTGAAGCCGCGGGAGGAGGTTCCTACGAGCAGTACGTC. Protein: CASSEAAGGGSYEQYV.

CDR3 loop: CASSLRDRSHEQFF. The DNA for the CDR3 is TGTGCCAGCAGCTTACGCGACAGGAGCCATGAGCAGTTCTTC. J is TRBJ2-1 and V is TRBV7-9; weak D call: TRBD1 (6 bases). Germline loops: CDR1 SEHNR, CDR2 FQNEAQ (reference sequence). The germline V and J ends were trimmed by 2 bases and 8 bases, with 13 bases remaining between them. This CDR3 region has 14 residues. The full variable domain, completed using reference TRBV7-9 and TRBJ2-1, is DTGVSQNPRHKITKRGQNVTFRCDPISEHNRLYWYRQTLGQGPEFLTYFQNEAQLEKSRLLSDRFSAERPKGSFSTLEIQRTEQGDSAMYLCASSLRDRSHEQFFGPGTRLTVL.